A single sample is the source of the 6 T cell receptor beta chains below, sequenced in a study of T cell responses to AZD1222 COVID-19 vaccine. Sequenced by immunoSEQ multiplex PCR; TCRdb stores in-frame clones only, minus some. The data contain more than 95,000 clones, about 91% of them singletons. The specimen was peripheral blood, collected on day 0 of AZD1222 vaccination. Receptors originate from an adult in good health.

The chain carries TRBV5-6 and TRBJ1-2; the match to TRBD1 covers 8 bases. The germline V gene encodes CDR1 SGHDT and CDR2 YYEEEE. The V segment lost 2 bases and the J segment 2 bases; nucleotides outside the gene matches: 8. The CDR3 has 16 amino acids. CDR3 in DNA: TGTGCCAGCAGCTTTGTCGGGACAGGACCCAACTATGGCTACACCTTC. Translated, it gives CASSFVGTGPNYGYTF.

The genes are TRBV24-1 and TRBJ2-2; D ambiguous. Germline assignment: CDR1 KGHDR and CDR2 SFDVKD. The CDR3 loop spans 16 amino acids. V lost 2 bases and J 0 bases, leaving 9 bases between the germline ends. The DNA of the CDR3 is TGTGCCACCAGTGATTCCCCTCAGTCGAACACCGGGGAGCTGTTTTTT. This translates into CATSDSPQSNTGELFF.

This clone was seen once. The J gene is TRBJ1-1, the V gene TRBV27; 12 nucleotides line up with TRBD1. This CDR3 has 18 amino acids. V shed 3 bases, J shed 0 bases, and the junction held 8 bases outside the gene matches. Germline V lookup: CDR1 MNHEY, CDR2 SMNVEV (reference sequence). The CDR3 coding sequence is TGTGCCAGCAGTTTGTCGGGACAGGGGGCAGCCATGAACACTGAAGCTTTCTTT. Its translation: CASSLSGQGAAMNTEAFF.

The chain joins TRBV30 to TRBJ1-4; D unresolved. The V and J ends lost 1 base and 4 bases respectively, with 4 bases between them. From germline, CDR1 is GTSNPN and CDR2 SVGIG (reference sequence). The CDR3 loop spans 12 amino acids. In DNA form, the CDR3 reads TGTGCCTGGAGTGGAATTAATGAAAAACTGTTTTTT. This codes for CAWSGINEKLFF.

The chain employs TRBV2 and TRBJ1-3, with 9 bases identical to TRBD1. This CDR3 region has 15 residues. The V gene end was trimmed by 4 bases and the J gene end by 7 bases; junction bases not matched to a gene: 8. Per germline, CDR1 SNHLY and CDR2 FYNNEI. The chain's CDR3 is CASSVGTGTENTIYF. In DNA form, the CDR3 reads TGTGCCAGCAGTGTCGGGACAGGGACAGAGAACACCATATATTTT.

The chain links TRBV4-3 to TRBJ2-5; 12 bases align to TRBD2. The ends lost 0 bases at V and 5 bases at J; junction bases unmatched: 13. The CDR3 runs 19 residues. CDR1 is LGHNA, CDR2 YSLEER, per germline. The DNA for the CDR3 is TGCGCCAGCAGCCAAGAGCCTAGCGGGGGGGCCTCGACCGGGGAGACCCAGTACTTC. Protein sequence: CASSQEPSGGASTGETQYF.